This T cell receptor beta chain was observed in a study of blood T cell repertoires in COVID-19. Trimming took 2 bases from V and 5 from J, leaving 13 bases between them. This CDR3 has 15 residues. In germline, CDR1 is SGHTS, CDR2 YDEGEE. Measured with immunoSEQ multiplex PCR; TCRdb has only the in-frame clones, and not every one. The sample lists roughly 410,000 clones, approximately 87% occurring once. Sequencing was performed on peripheral blood. The rearrangement joins TRBV5-8 to TRBJ1-4; possibly TRBD1 for D (6 bases). This sequence was found in a woman aged 60-75 years with COVID-19, enrolled during active disease. The CDR3 nucleotides are TGTGCCAGCAGCTTAGGACAGTTCATAAATGAAAAACTGTTTTTT. Translation: CASSLGQFINEKLFF.